This record concerns one T cell receptor (beta chain) sequence. This entry belongs to a study of blood T cell repertoires in COVID-19. On the study more broadly: Donors in the United States, Italy and Spain gave samples during acute or convalescent COVID-19. The cDNA or gDNA used as material had been derived from T cells, B-cell-depleted T cells, or PBMCs.

Living in about 25 US areas, the participants were between roughly 18 and 90 years of age. Participant-reported clinical history was the basis for cohort assignment. The repertoire was sequenced with immunoSEQ multiplex PCR; TCRdb's copy has only in-frame clones and lacks some. The sample includes approximately 180,000 clones, approximately 79% of them seen just once. With V trimmed by 2 bases and J by 2 bases, 15 bases remained unmatched. The CDR3 has 19 amino acids. Germline-derived CDR1 and CDR2 are MNHEY and SVGEGT. This receptor was taken from a woman aged 55-69 years with acute COVID-19. This chain uses TRBV6-2 or TRBV6-3 with TRBJ2-3, with 8 bases matching TRBD2. Source material: PBMCs or T cells enriched from blood (not recorded which). CDR3 in amino acids: CASSYPLSGSTFFTDTQYF. The DNA of the CDR3 is TGTGCCAGCAGTTACCCGTTGAGCGGGAGCACCTTCTTCACAGATACGCAGTATTTT.